This T cell receptor (beta chain) is drawn from a study of human T cells and chemical hapten exposure. Time point denoted: pre-sensitization, week 0. The treatment was: therapeutic diphenylcyclopropenone sensitization with weekly scalp DPC. For the library, individual cDNA molecules each received unique molecular identifiers. TCRdb analysed the RACE reads with MiXCR anew, one entry per CDR3 protein. The sample includes about 87,000 distinct CDR3 sequences, around 10% of them seen just once. The V gene lost 5 bases and the J gene lost 6 bases, with 6 bases spanning the gap. The CDR3 sequence is 11 residues long. Germline V gene sequence: CDR1 LGHDT, CDR2 YNNKEL (reference sequence). This clonotype has at least ten counts.

The rearrangement joins TRBV3-1 to TRBJ2-3; D is uncertain. The sample consisted of whole blood, taken in connection with sensitization to the hapten diphenylcyclopropenone (DPC). This TCR was sampled from a woman aged 40-49 years with alopecia areata. Some clones in this sample may be carry-over from other donors' samples. In DNA form, the CDR3 reads TGTGCCAGCAGCTTAGGGGATACGCAGTATTTT. Translation: CASSLGDTQYF.